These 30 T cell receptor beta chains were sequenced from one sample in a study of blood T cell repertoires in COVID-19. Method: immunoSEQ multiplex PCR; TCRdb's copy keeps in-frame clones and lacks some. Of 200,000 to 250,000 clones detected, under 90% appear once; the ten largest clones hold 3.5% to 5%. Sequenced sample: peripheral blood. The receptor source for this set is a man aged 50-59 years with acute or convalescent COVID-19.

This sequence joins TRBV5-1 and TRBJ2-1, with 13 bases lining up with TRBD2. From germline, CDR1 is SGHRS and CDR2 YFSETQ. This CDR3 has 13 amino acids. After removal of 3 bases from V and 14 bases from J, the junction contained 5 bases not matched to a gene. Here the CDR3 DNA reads TGCGCCAGCAGCTCCATACTAGCGGGGGGGAAGTTCTTC. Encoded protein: CASSSILAGGKFF.

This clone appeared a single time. The CDR3 region is CASSKTSPVRDSHYGYTF. In nucleotides, the CDR3 is TGTGCCAGCAGCAAGACGTCCCCGGTGCGGGACAGTCACTATGGCTACACCTTC. This rearrangement joins TRBV7-9 to TRBJ1-2, with 7 bases fitting TRBD1. CDR3 length: 18 amino acids. The junction had 18 bases not matched to a gene; V was cut back by 5 bases and J by 3 bases. Looked up from germline, CDR1 is SEHNR and CDR2 is FQNEAQ (reference sequence).

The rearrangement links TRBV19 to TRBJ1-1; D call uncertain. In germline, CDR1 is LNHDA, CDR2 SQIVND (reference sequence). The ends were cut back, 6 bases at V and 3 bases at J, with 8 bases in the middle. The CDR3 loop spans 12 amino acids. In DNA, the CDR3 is TGTGCCAGTAGGGAGGGATACACTGAAGCTTTCTTT. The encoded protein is CASREGYTEAFF.

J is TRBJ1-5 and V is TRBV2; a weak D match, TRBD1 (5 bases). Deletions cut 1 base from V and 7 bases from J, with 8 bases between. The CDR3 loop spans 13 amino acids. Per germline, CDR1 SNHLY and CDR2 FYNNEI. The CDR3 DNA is TGTGCCAGCAGTGAAGAGGGGCGGCAGCCCCAGCATTTT. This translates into CASSEEGRQPQHF.

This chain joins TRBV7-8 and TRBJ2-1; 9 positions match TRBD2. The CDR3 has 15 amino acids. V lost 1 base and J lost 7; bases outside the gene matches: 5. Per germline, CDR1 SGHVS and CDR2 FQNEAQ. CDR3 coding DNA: TGTGCCAGCAGCTTAGAGGGCGGGGGGGTTAATGAGCAGTTCTTC. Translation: CASSLEGGGVNEQFF.

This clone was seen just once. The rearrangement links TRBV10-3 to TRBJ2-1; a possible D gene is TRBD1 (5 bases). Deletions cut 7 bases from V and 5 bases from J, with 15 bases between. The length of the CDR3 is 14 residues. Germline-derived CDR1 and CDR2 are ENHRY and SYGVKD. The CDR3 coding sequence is TGTGCCATCAAAGTAGGGCAGGGCGACAATGAGCAGTTCTTC. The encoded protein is CAIKVGQGDNEQFF.

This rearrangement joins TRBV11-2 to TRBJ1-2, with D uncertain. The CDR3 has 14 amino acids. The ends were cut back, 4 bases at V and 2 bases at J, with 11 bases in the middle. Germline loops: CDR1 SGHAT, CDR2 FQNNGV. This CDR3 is CASSSGPGNYGYTF. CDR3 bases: TGTGCCAGCAGCTCGGGCCCGGGGAACTATGGCTACACCTTC.

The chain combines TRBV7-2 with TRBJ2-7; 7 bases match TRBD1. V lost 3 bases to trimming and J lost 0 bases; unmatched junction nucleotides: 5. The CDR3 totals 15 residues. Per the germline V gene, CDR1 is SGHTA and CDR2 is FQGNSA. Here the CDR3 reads CASSLVQGLSYEQYF. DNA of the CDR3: TGTGCCAGCAGCTTGGTACAGGGGCTCTCCTACGAGCAGTACTTC.

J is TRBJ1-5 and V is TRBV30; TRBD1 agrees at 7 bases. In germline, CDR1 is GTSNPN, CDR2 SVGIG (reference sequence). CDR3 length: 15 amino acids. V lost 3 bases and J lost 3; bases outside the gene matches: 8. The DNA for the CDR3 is TGTGCCTGGAGCCGCGATAGGGGGCTCAATCAGCCCCAGCATTTT. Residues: CAWSRDRGLNQPQHF. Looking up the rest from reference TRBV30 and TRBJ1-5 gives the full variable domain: SQTIHQWPATLVQPVGSPLSLECTVEGTSNPNLYWYRQAAGRGLQLLFYSVGIGQISSEVPQNLSASRPQDRQFILSSKKLLLSDSGFYLCAWSRDRGLNQPQHFGDGTRLSIL.

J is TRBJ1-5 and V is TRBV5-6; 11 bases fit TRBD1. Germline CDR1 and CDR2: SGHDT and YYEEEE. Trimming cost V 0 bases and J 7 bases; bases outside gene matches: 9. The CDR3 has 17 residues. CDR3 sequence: CASSLGPDRGLKQPQHF. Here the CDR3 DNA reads TGTGCCAGCAGCTTGGGACCGGACAGGGGGCTGAAACAGCCCCAGCATTTT.

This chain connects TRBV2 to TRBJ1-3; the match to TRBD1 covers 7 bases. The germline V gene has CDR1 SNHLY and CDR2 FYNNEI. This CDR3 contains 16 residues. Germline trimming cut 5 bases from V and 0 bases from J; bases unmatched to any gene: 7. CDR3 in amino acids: CASSLTTGLSGNTIYF. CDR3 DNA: TGTGCCAGCAGTTTAACGACAGGGCTCTCTGGAAACACCATATATTTT.

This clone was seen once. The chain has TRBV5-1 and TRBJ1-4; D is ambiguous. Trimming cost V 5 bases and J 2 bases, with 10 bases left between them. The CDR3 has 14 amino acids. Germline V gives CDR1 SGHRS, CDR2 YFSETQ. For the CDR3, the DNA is TGCGCCAGCAGTCCAGCGGCGACTAATGAAAAACTGTTTTTT. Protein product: CASSPAATNEKLFF.

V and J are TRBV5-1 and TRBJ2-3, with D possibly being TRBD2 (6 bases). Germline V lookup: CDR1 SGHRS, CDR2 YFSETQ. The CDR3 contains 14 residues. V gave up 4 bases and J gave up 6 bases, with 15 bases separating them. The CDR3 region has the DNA TGCGCCAGCAGCCCCGGGACTCAAGCCGATACGCAGTATTTT. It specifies CASSPGTQADTQYF.

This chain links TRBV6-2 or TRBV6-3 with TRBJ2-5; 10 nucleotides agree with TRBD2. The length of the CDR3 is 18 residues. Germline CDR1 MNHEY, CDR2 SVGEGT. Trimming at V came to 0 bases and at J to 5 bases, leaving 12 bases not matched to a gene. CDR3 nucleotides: TGTGCCAGCAGTTACTCGAGCCCTCTAGCGGGGGTGGGGGAGACCCAGTACTTC. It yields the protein CASSYSSPLAGVGETQYF.

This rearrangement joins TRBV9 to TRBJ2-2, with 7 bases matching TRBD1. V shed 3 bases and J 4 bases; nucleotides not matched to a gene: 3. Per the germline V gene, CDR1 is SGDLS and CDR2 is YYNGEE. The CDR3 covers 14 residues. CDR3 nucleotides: TGTGCCAGCAGCGCGGGACAGCTCACCGGGGAGCTGTTTTTT. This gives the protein CASSAGQLTGELFF.

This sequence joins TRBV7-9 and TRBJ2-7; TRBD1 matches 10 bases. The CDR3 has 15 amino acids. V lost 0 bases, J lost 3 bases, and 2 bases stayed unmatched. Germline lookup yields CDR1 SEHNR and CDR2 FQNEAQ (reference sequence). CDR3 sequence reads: CASSLATGGFYEQYF. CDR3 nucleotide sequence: TGTGCCAGCAGCTTAGCGACAGGGGGCTTCTACGAGCAGTACTTC.

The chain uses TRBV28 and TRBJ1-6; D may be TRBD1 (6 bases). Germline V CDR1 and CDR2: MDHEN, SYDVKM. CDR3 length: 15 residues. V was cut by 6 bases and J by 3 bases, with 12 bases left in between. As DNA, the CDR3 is TGTGCCAGCAGACTACAGGGCTTCTATAATTCACCCCTCCACTTT. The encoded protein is CASRLQGFYNSPLHF.

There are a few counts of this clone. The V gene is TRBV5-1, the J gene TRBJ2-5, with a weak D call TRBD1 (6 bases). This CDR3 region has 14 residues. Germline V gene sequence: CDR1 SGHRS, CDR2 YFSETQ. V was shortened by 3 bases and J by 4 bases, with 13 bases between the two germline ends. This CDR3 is CASSWGQDVETQYF. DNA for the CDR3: TGCGCCAGCAGCTGGGGGCAGGACGTAGAGACCCAGTACTTC.

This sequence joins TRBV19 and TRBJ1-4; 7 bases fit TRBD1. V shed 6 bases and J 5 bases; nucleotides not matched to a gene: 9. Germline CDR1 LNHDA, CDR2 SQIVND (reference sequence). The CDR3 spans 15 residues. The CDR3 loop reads CASSKSDRDNEKLFF. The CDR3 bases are TGTGCCAGTAGCAAAAGCGACAGGGACAATGAAAAACTGTTTTTT.

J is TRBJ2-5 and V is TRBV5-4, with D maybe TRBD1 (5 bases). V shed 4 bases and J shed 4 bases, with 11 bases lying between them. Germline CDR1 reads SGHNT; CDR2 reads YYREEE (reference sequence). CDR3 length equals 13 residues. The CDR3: CASSRDSLETQYF. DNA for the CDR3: TGTGCCAGCAGCCGCGACAGCTTAGAGACCCAGTACTTC.

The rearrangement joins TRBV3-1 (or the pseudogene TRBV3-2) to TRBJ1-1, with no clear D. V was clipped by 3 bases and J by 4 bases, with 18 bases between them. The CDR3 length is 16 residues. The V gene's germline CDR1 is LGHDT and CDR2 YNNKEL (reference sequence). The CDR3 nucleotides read TGTGCCAGCAGCCAGGGCCCCCCGGTTGTTCTCACTGAAGCTTTCTTT. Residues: CASSQGPPVVLTEAFF.

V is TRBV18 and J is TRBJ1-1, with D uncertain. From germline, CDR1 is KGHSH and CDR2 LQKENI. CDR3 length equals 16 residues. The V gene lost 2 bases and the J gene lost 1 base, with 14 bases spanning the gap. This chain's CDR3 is CASSPSGFSENTEAFF. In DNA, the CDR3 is TGTGCCAGCTCACCAAGCGGGTTCTCGGAGAACACTGAAGCTTTCTTT. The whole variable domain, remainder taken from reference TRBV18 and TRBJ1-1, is NAGVMQNPRHLVRRRGQEARLRCSPMKGHSHVYWYRQLPEEGLKFMVYLQKENIIDESGMPKERFSAEFPKEGPSILRIQQVVRGDSAAYFCASSPSGFSENTEAFFGQGTRLTVV.

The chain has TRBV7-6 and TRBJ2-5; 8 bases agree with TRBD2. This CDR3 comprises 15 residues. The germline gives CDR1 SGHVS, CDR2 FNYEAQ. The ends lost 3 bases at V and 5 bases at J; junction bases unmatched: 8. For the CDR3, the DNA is TGTGCCAGCAGCTTTCCGGGACTAGGAGGCGAGACCCAGTACTTC. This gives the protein CASSFPGLGGETQYF.

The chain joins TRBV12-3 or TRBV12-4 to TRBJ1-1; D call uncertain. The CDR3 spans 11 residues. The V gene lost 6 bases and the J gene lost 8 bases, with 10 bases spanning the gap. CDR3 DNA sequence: TGTGCCAGCAGGATTGCCCGGGAAGCTTTCTTT. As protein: CASRIAREAFF.

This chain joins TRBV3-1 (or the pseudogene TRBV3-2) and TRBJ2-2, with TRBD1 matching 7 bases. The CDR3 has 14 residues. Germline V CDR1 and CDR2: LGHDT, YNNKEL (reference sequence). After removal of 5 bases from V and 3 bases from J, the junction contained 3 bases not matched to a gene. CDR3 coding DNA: TGTGCCAGCAGCAGGGGGCGTTACACCGGGGAGCTGTTTTTT. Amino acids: CASSRGRYTGELFF.

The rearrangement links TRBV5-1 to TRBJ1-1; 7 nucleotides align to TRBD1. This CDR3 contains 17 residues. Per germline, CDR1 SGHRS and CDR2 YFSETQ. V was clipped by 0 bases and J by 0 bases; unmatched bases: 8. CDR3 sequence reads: CASSLAPTGQMNTEAFF. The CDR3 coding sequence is TGCGCCAGCAGCTTGGCCCCTACGGGACAGATGAACACTGAAGCTTTCTTT.

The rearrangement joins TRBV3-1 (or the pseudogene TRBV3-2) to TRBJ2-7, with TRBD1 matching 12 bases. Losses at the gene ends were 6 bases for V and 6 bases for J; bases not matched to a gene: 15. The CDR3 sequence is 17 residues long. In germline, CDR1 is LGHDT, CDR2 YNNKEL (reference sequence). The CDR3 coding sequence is TGTGCCAGCAGTCGCTCTCATCCGGGACAGGGGGCCGGCGAGCAGTACTTC. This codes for CASSRSHPGQGAGEQYF.

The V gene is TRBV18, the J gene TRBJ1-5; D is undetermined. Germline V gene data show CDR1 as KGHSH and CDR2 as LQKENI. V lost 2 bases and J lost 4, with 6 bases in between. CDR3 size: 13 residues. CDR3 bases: TGTGCCAGCTCACCAACAGCTAATCAGCCCCAGCATTTT. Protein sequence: CASSPTANQPQHF.

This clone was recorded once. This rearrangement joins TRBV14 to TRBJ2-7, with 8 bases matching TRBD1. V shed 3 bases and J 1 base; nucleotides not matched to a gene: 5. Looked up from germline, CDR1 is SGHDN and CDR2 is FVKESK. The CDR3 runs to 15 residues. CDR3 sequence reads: CASSHMDRDSYEQYF. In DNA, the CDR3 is TGTGCCAGCAGCCATATGGACAGGGATTCCTACGAGCAGTACTTC.

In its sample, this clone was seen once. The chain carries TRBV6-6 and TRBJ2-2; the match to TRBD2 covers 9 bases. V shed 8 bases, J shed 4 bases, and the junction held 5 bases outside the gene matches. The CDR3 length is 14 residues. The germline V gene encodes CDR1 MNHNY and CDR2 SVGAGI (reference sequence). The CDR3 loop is CASGSGGPTGELFF. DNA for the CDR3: TGTGCCAGCGGGAGCGGGGGGCCCACCGGGGAGCTGTTTTTT.